The next 30 T cell receptor beta chains were all read from a single sample in a study of T-cell reconstitution after alpha-beta-depleted transplantation in children. Unique molecular identifiers were incorporated during preparation of the TCRbeta library. TCRdb redid the calling of the PCR reads with MiXCR, one entry per CDR3 protein. The data contain a few hundred thousand distinct CDR3 sequences, roughly 13% of them singletons. Sequencing used PBMCs, mostly from graft donor cells, obtained 360 days after TCRalphabeta/CD19-depleted stem cell transplant. The receptor set was obtained from a male patient younger than 18 who had a stem cell transplant for acute myeloid leukemia, so the T cells may come from the graft donor.

This clonotype was seen many times. This chain joins TRBV20-1 and TRBJ1-2; tentative D call: TRBD1 (5 bases). This CDR3 has 14 amino acids. V lost 1 base and J 2 bases, leaving 11 bases between the germline ends. CDR1 is DFQATT, CDR2 SNEGSKA, per germline (reference sequence). The DNA of the CDR3 is TGCAGTGCTAGAGGACAGCTTATAAACTATGGCTACACCTTC. It is translated as CSARGQLINYGYTF.

This clonotype was counted only a few times. The V call is TRBV11-2, the J call TRBJ2-1; TRBD2 agrees at 7 bases. The CDR3 contains 18 residues. Germline V gene data show CDR1 as SGHAT and CDR2 as FQNNGV. V trimming: 0 bases; J trimming: 0 bases; junction bases outside the gene matches: 8. CDR3 protein: CASSLDIRRGSSYNEQFF. The CDR3 DNA follows: TGTGCCAGCAGCTTAGATATCCGGCGGGGGAGCTCCTACAATGAGCAGTTCTTC.

This clonotype occurred a few times. The chain couples TRBV6-2 or TRBV6-3 to TRBJ2-1, with D tentatively TRBD1 (6 bases). In germline, CDR1 is MNHEY, CDR2 SVGEGT. Trimming shortened V by 11 bases and J by 4 bases, and 15 bases separated the two germline ends. The CDR3 consists of 13 residues. The CDR3 DNA sequence: TGTGCCGCCGCCGGGACACCTTACAATGAGCAGTTCTTC. This gives the protein CAAAGTPYNEQFF.

This chain joins TRBV4-2 and TRBJ2-7; 13 nucleotides line up with TRBD2. Germline CDR1 LGHNA, CDR2 YNFKEQ. The CDR3 extends over 17 amino acids. With V trimmed by 5 bases and J by 5 bases, 12 bases remained unmatched. Written as DNA, the CDR3 is TGTGCCAGCAGCGAAGCCGGACTAGCGGGAGTAAAAAACGAGCAGTACTTC. Its translation: CASSEAGLAGVKNEQYF.

This clonotype showed up just a few times. V and J are TRBV5-1 and TRBJ2-7; 8 bases align to TRBD1. This CDR3 has 13 residues. Per germline, CDR1 SGHRS and CDR2 YFSETQ. V was clipped by 4 bases and J by 8 bases; unmatched bases: 8. Here the CDR3 DNA reads TGCGCCAGCAGCGGCGGGACAGGTCTACAGCAGTACTTC. Its protein product is CASSGGTGLQQYF.

In this sample, this clonotype turned up a few times. The CDR3 spells CASRLRDTPLPNIQYF. The CDR3 DNA sequence: TGTGCCAGCAGACTCCGGGACACCCCCTTACCAAACATTCAGTACTTC. J is TRBJ2-4 and V is TRBV5-5; tentative D call: TRBD1 (6 bases). The CDR3 extends over 16 amino acids. Trimming cost V 5 bases and J 6 bases, with 21 bases left between them. Looked up from germline, CDR1 is SGHKS and CDR2 is YYEKEE (reference sequence).

Many counts were recorded for this clonotype. V is TRBV7-3 and J is TRBJ2-7, with 11 bases that match TRBD1. V shed 2 bases and J 6 bases; nucleotides not matched to a gene: 3. The CDR3 is made up of 14 amino acids. The germline gives CDR1 SGHTA, CDR2 FQGTGA. The CDR3 DNA sequence: TGTGCCAGCAGCTTATCCGGGACAGGGGGCGAGCAGTACTTC. Residues: CASSLSGTGGEQYF. Drawing the rest from reference TRBV7-3 and TRBJ2-7, the complete variable domain is GAGVSQTPSNKVTEKGKYVELRCDPISGHTALYWYRQSLGQGPEFLIYFQGTGAADDSGLPNDRFFAVRPEGSVSTLKIQRTERGDSAVYLCASSLSGTGGEQYFGPGTRLTVT.

This clonotype was seen repeatedly, ten times or more. The chain couples TRBV4-3 to TRBJ1-2; 8 bases are shared with TRBD1. The CDR3 extends over 15 amino acids. Germline CDR1 LGHNA, CDR2 YSLEER. V shed 0 bases, J shed 4 bases, and the junction held 4 bases outside the gene matches. The DNA for the CDR3 is TGCGCCAGCAGCCAAGACAGGGGGCGAAGCTATGGCTACACCTTC. Protein: CASSQDRGRSYGYTF.

This clonotype was counted a few times. The chain combines TRBV9 with TRBJ2-2; 12 bases fit TRBD2. There are 18 residues in the CDR3. V shed 3 bases, J shed 4 bases, and the junction held 10 bases outside the gene matches. CDR1 SGDLS and CDR2 YYNGEE come from the germline V gene. The CDR3 is CASSAPLAGGSVTGELFF. Written as DNA, the CDR3 is TGTGCCAGCAGCGCCCCACTAGCGGGAGGATCTGTCACCGGGGAGCTGTTTTTT.

This clonotype showed up many times. This chain joins TRBV29-1 and TRBJ1-3, with D maybe TRBD1 (5 bases). Trimming took off 4 bases at V and 2 bases at J, with 15 bases between the two ends. Germline V gene lookup returns CDR1 SQVTM and CDR2 ANQGSEA. CDR3 length: 15 amino acids. The CDR3 is CSVVEGRYPGNTIYF. The CDR3 DNA follows: TGCAGCGTTGTAGAGGGGCGATACCCTGGAAACACCATATATTTT.

This clonotype was counted at least ten times. This chain connects TRBV12-5 to TRBJ2-2, with no clear D. From germline, CDR1 is LGHNT and CDR2 FRNRAP. The CDR3 spans 16 residues. The ends were cut back, 2 bases at V and 0 bases at J, with 10 bases in the middle. CDR3 DNA sequence: TGTGCTAGTGGTTTGTGGCAGGCCACGAACACCGGGGAGCTGTTTTTT. Translation gives CASGLWQATNTGELFF.

Ten or more counts support this clonotype. This rearrangement joins TRBV7-3 to TRBJ2-1, with D possibly called TRBD1 or TRBD2 (5 bases each). CDR1 is SGHTA and CDR2 is FQGTGA in the germline V gene. V gave up 2 bases and J gave up 0 bases, with 8 bases separating them. CDR3 size: 15 residues. The CDR3 spells CASSLPGSSYNEQFF. Written as DNA, the CDR3 is TGTGCCAGCAGCTTACCAGGGAGCTCCTACAATGAGCAGTTCTTC. Variable domain in full (rest from reference TRBV7-3 and TRBJ2-1): GAGVSQTPSNKVTEKGKYVELRCDPISGHTALYWYRQSLGQGPEFLIYFQGTGAADDSGLPNDRFFAVRPEGSVSTLKIQRTERGDSAVYLCASSLPGSSYNEQFFGPGTRLTVL.

This clonotype was counted between two and nine times. The rearrangement links TRBV6-1 to TRBJ2-7, with D maybe TRBD2 (6 bases). Trimming removed 6 bases at V and 2 bases at J, with 14 bases between. The CDR3 loop spans 14 amino acids. In germline, CDR1 is MNHNS, CDR2 SASEGT. Written as DNA, the CDR3 is TGTGCCAGCAGCAATTCGGGACTTACCTACGAGCAGTACTTC. This gives the protein CASSNSGLTYEQYF.

This clonotype occurred a few times. The chain employs TRBV12-3 or TRBV12-4 and TRBJ1-5; the D gene is possibly TRBD1 (6 bases). Trimming pared 5 bases from V and 2 bases from J, leaving 10 bases between. CDR3 length: 14 residues. The CDR3: CASSPRTGNQPQHF. DNA of the CDR3: TGTGCCAGCAGTCCCCGGACAGGCAATCAGCCCCAGCATTTT.

This clonotype has a handful of counts. This chain joins TRBV20-1 and TRBJ2-3; D remains ambiguous. Trimming cost V 6 bases and J 4 bases, with 11 bases left between them. This CDR3 comprises 12 residues. Germline V gene sequence: CDR1 DFQATT, CDR2 SNEGSKA (reference sequence). The CDR3 DNA sequence: TGCAGTGCGATCAGTGGCGCAGATACGCAGTATTTT. Residues: CSAISGADTQYF.

This clonotype was seen many times. V is TRBV5-1 and J is TRBJ2-5, with D perhaps TRBD1 (5 bases). CDR1 SGHRS and CDR2 YFSETQ come from the germline V gene. CDR3 length: 14 amino acids. The germline V and J ends were trimmed by 0 bases and 4 bases, with 10 bases remaining between them. CDR3 residues: CASSLAQGRETQYF. Here the CDR3 DNA reads TGCGCCAGCAGCTTGGCTCAGGGTAGAGAGACCCAGTACTTC.

This clonotype occurred many times. The chain links TRBV7-9 to TRBJ2-7; D is perhaps TRBD2 (5 bases). V was shortened by 7 bases and J by 2 bases, with 18 bases between the two germline ends. CDR3 length: 15 amino acids. Per the germline V gene, CDR1 is SEHNR and CDR2 is FQNEAQ (reference sequence). CDR3 nucleotide sequence: TGTGCCAGCATGTACGAATCGAGGGTTCCCTACGAGCAGTACTTC. Residues: CASMYESRVPYEQYF.

This clonotype was observed at least ten times. The chain couples TRBV29-1 to TRBJ1-3, with D unclear. Germline V lookup: CDR1 SQVTM, CDR2 ANQGSEA. The germline V and J ends were trimmed by 8 bases and 4 bases, with 15 bases remaining between them. The CDR3 is 13 residues long. The CDR3 region is CSTSHRRGNTIYF. Here the CDR3 DNA reads TGCAGCACCTCCCACCGGCGAGGAAACACCATATATTTT. Based on the CDR3 plus reference TRBV29-1 and TRBJ1-3, the full variable domain is SAVISQKPSRDICQRGTSLTIQCQVDSQVTMMFWYRQQPGQSLTLIATANQGSEATYESGFVIDKFPISRPNLTFSTLTVSNMSPEDSSIYLCSTSHRRGNTIYFGEGSWLTVV.

There are a few counts of this clonotype. The rearrangement joins TRBV19 to TRBJ1-2; D remains unclear. The CDR3 length is 13 residues. Germline CDR1 is LNHDA and CDR2 is SQIVND (reference sequence). The V gene lost 7 bases and the J gene lost 4 bases, with 13 bases spanning the gap. CDR3 nucleotides: TGTGCCAGTACCGATCCCCCTCTCTATGGCTACACCTTC. Its protein is CASTDPPLYGYTF.

This clonotype was counted only a few times. This chain links TRBV7-9 with TRBJ2-7, with TRBD1 matching over 8 bases. The germline V gene has CDR1 SEHNR and CDR2 FQNEAQ (reference sequence). Trimming took 7 bases from V and 7 from J; bases not matched to a gene: 6. The CDR3 has 12 amino acids. Here the CDR3 DNA reads TGTGCCAGCAACGGACAGGGTAAAGAGCAGTACTTC. It encodes CASNGQGKEQYF.

This clonotype has more than one count but fewer than ten. CDR3 in amino acids: CSAGPLEGLAGETQYF. The CDR3 DNA follows: TGCAGTGCTGGTCCTCTAGAGGGACTAGCGGGAGAGACCCAGTACTTC. The rearrangement uses TRBV20-1 and TRBJ2-5, with 12 bases aligning to TRBD2. Looked up from germline, CDR1 is DFQATT and CDR2 is SNEGSKA (reference sequence). J gave up 4 bases and V 5 bases, and 11 bases lay outside the gene matches. CDR3 length: 16 amino acids.

V is TRBV12-3 or TRBV12-4 and J is TRBJ2-1; tentative D call: TRBD2 (6 bases). CDR3 length equals 16 residues. Trimming left V 5 bases short and J 3 bases short, with 17 bases between. CDR3: CASSPHGAGFYNEQFF. The CDR3 DNA is TGTGCCAGCAGTCCCCACGGGGCGGGATTCTACAATGAGCAGTTCTTC.

The sample holds many counts of this clonotype. The chain recombines TRBV3-1 with TRBJ2-4; 13 bases are a match to TRBD2. CDR3 size: 17 residues. CDR1 and CDR2 from the germline V gene are LGHDT and YNNKEL (reference sequence). Unmatched junction bases numbered 10, after V lost 5 bases and J lost 6 bases. The CDR3 DNA is TGTGCCAGCAGCACCAGTTGGGGACTAGCGGGGAGAAACATTCAGTACTTC. Protein sequence: CASSTSWGLAGRNIQYF.

The chain is built from TRBV12-3 or TRBV12-4 and TRBJ2-5; no clear D gene. CDR3 length equals 12 residues. The ends were cut back, 1 base at V and 5 bases at J, with 5 bases in the middle. The CDR3 DNA sequence: TGTGCCAGCAGTTTAGAATCTGAGACCCAGTACTTC. It encodes CASSLESETQYF.

The sample holds many counts of this clonotype. The CDR3 coding sequence is TGTGCCAGCAGTTTAATGGCGGAGGGTGGGGAGCTGTTTTTT. It encodes CASSLMAEGGELFF. V usage is TRBV28 and J usage is TRBJ2-2, with TRBD2 as a possible D gene (6 bases). Between the trimmed V and J ends, which lost 2 bases and 8 bases, there was a span of 12 bases. CDR3 length: 14 residues. The germline CDR1 and CDR2 sequences are MDHEN and SYDVKM.

This clonotype was seen more than once but under ten times. The junction shows a germline mismatch at one end, possibly a read error. J is TRBJ2-7 and V is TRBV28; D remains unclear. CDR1 and CDR2 (germline): MDHEN, SYDVKM. This CDR3 is 12 amino acids long. The CDR3 coding sequence is TGTGCCAGCAGTCGGACCCCCTACCAGCAGTACTTC. Encoded protein: CASSRTPYQQYF.

J is TRBJ2-1 and V is TRBV12-3 or TRBV12-4, with TRBD2 as a possible D gene (5 bases). The length of the CDR3 is 14 residues. V shed 6 bases and J shed 5 bases, with 14 bases lying between them. The CDR3 here is CASRSREFDNEQFF. In DNA, the CDR3 is TGTGCCAGCAGGTCGAGGGAGTTCGACAATGAGCAGTTCTTC.

This clonotype was found many times. The rearrangement joins TRBV30 to TRBJ1-3, with D hard to call. V was cut by 0 bases and J by 1 base, with 4 bases left in between. The length of the CDR3 is 13 residues. Germline CDR1 reads GTSNPN; CDR2 reads SVGIG (reference sequence). CDR3 sequence: CAWSVLSGNTIYF. CDR3 bases: TGTGCCTGGAGTGTTCTTTCTGGAAACACCATATATTTT. Full variable domain (remainder filled in from reference TRBV30 and TRBJ1-3): SQTIHQWPATLVQPVGSPLSLECTVEGTSNPNLYWYRQAAGRGLQLLFYSVGIGQISSEVPQNLSASRPQDRQFILSSKKLLLSDSGFYLCAWSVLSGNTIYFGEGSWLTVV.

This clonotype turned up a few times. V and J are TRBV24-1 and TRBJ2-5; 8 bases are shared with TRBD2. Germline values: CDR1 KGHDR, CDR2 SFDVKD. J was trimmed by 5 bases and V by 4 bases; bases with no gene match: 11. The CDR3 covers 16 residues. CDR3 protein: CATSDPTREERETQYF. CDR3 DNA sequence: TGTGCCACCAGTGACCCCACGCGGGAGGAACGGGAGACCCAGTACTTC.

This clonotype has just a few counts. The V call is TRBV30, the J call TRBJ2-2; D perhaps matches TRBD2 (6 bases). The length of the CDR3 is 14 residues. V lost 7 bases to trimming and J lost 6 bases, with 18 bases between them. Looked up from germline, CDR1 is GTSNPN and CDR2 is SVGIG (reference sequence). CDR3 region: CASGTQKVAGELFF. The CDR3 nucleotides read TGTGCCTCCGGGACTCAAAAGGTAGCCGGGGAGCTGTTTTTT.